This note documents a single T cell receptor beta chain sequence. This clone was seen only once. Its antigen target is currently unknown. There are no base qualities to consult, and no much larger clone falls within one base. The sample belongs to a study of blood T cell repertoires in COVID-19 (dated by TCRdb to between 2020 and 2021). About the investigation overall: Samples from collaborators originated in the United States, Italy and Spain and spanned both the acute and convalescent phases of COVID-19. Where available, HLA class I and class II types were taken from metadata supplied by the sample provider and were not determined by assay-based typing. Nearly every sample came with metadata listing a de-identified subject ID, COVID-19 status, age in years and sex. The samples were drawn from the first 160 participants of the ongoing ImmuneRACE study and from over a thousand subjects provided by 6 global collaborators. Subjects who had been exposed to COVID-19, were actively infected with it, or had recovered from it provided the deeply sampled blood TCRbeta repertoires that made up the dataset. The repertoires were released in a freely available public database intended as a resource for research on the immune response to SARS-CoV-2. The prospective study material was composed of cDNA or gDNA derived from T cells, B-cell-depleted T cells, or PBMCs. The paper as a whole reports these results and caveats: The quantity of clinical and demographic metadata differed by source and by participant and was supplied without curation.

The germline V and J ends show losses of 4 bases and 6 bases respectively, and no gene match explains 5 bases of the junction. The CDR3 starts with the cysteine, ends with the phenylalanine, and has 14 residues. Only the CDR3 part of the read is kept: 42 bases, read in frame from the first base. The germline V gene yields SGHRS for CDR1 and YFSETQ for CDR2. Collaborating institutions collected whole blood in K2EDTA tubes following their own protocols. For TCRbeta analysis, collaborators shipped samples as frozen whole blood, isolated PBMCs, or DNA extracted from either of those sample types. TCRbeta CDR3 regions were amplified from genomic DNA by means of the immunoSEQ Assay, a bias-controlled multiplex PCR. The original pipeline was this. Nucleated cell counts per sample were estimated from amplification of reference gene primers within the assay. To quantify the absolute abundance of each unique TCRbeta CDR3 rearrangement, sequence reads were collapsed and filtered. For each sample, productive Simpson clonality was calculated by taking the square root of Simpson's diversity index across productive rearrangements. What TCRdb holds here is the immuneACCESS table cut down to in-frame rearrangements. Part of the clones is not present; checked against another copy, under half of the missing clones reflect an unresolved V gene, and the others are unexplained. V, J and clone size derive from that table, while D and trimming were established from the DNA sequence. The sample table shows under 150,000 clones, and approximately 80% are seen once. The ten largest clones represent roughly 25% of the sample.

The sample was peripheral blood. This TCR came from a human donor in a cohort sampled during active COVID-19. Rearrangement joined TRBV5-1 to TRBJ2-7; a stretch of 12 junction bases matches TRBD2. The nucleotides are TGCGCCAGCAGCACGACTAGCGGGAGCCTCGAGCAGTACTTC. Its coded protein is CASSTTSGSLEQYF.